This entry describes one T cell receptor beta chain. Its cognate antigen is unknown. Alongside a J-beta primer mix, a sample-barcoded 5' primer served in a second PCR lasting about 7 to 12 cycles. TCRdb analysed the 5' RACE reads with MiXCR anew, one entry per CDR3 protein. The sample yields hundreds of thousands of distinct CDR3 sequences, over 40% seen once. The source of the sample is a study of blood T cells in healthy people across ages. Study-wide results and caveats: Those diversity estimates obtained from one million T cells were thought to be underestimates.

CDR3 length: 15 amino acids. The germline V gene encodes CDR1 SGHRS and CDR2 YFSETQ. Unmatched junction bases numbered 12, after V lost 4 bases and J lost 10 bases. The TCR sequence derives from an elderly woman in good health. This sequence joins TRBV5-1 and TRBJ2-1; 9 nucleotides line up with TRBD2. Sequencing was performed on blood. The CDR3, as DNA: TGCGCCAGCAGCCGCGCCGGGACTAGCCCACACGAGCAGTTCTTC. Translation: CASSRAGTSPHEQFF.